A selection of T cell receptor beta chains follows, all from one sample in a study of T cell responses to AZD1222 COVID-19 vaccine. TCRdb's copy holds only in-frame clones and misses some; the assay was immunoSEQ multiplex PCR. The data hold around 80,000 clones, with 87% observed a single time. This specimen was peripheral blood, taken 28 days after the second AZD1222 dose. The source is an adult who received the AZD1222 COVID-19 vaccine. CDR3s include the opening cysteine and the closing phenylalanine or tryptophan. Each record gives: J gene, V gene, clone size, D gene, CDR3 DNA, CDR3 protein. The D gene is left open where the match is weak. Clone size is stated in some rows and not others, as once, few, many or a class when expanded.

TRBJ2-2 TRBV3-1/TRBV3-2 . . TGTGCCAGCAGCCATTGGGGCGACAACACCGGGGAGCTGTTTTTT CASSHWGDNTGELFF
TRBJ1-1 TRBV19 . TRBD1 TGTGCCAGTAGTATCAGGGGGCGCGTGAACACTGAAGCTTTCTTT CASSIRGRVNTEAFF
TRBJ2-2 TRBV7-3 . . TGTGCCAGCAGCTCGAGTACTGGGAACACCGGGGAGCTGTTTTTT CASSSSTGNTGELFF
TRBJ1-3 TRBV18 . . TGTGCCAGCTCCCCCATATTCGGGCCCGGAAACACCATATATTTT CASSPIFGPGNTIYF
TRBJ2-1 TRBV9 . TRBD2 TGTGCCAGCAGCGTACCCACCCCGGCGGGACTAGCGGGAGCCTCCTACAATGAGCAGTTCTTC CASSVPTPAGLAGASYNEQFF
TRBJ1-1 TRBV9 . . TGTGCCAGCAGCGTACACAGCGGGACTGAAGCTTTCTTT CASSVHSGTEAFF
TRBJ1-2 TRBV6-5 . . TGTGCCAGCAGTTACTCGGGGGGTTCAAACTATGGCTACACCTTC CASSYSGGSNYGYTF
TRBJ2-7 TRBV19 . TRBD2 TGTGCCAGTACTACTACTAGCGAACACTACGAGCAGTACTTC CASTTTSEHYEQYF
TRBJ1-5 TRBV27 . . TGTGCCGGCAGTTTAGTGTCGGGGAGTGGTAGCAATCAGCCCCAGCATTTT CAGSLVSGSGSNQPQHF
TRBJ2-2 TRBV7-2 . TRBD2 TGTGCCAGCAGCTCGAGGGCCGCTAGCGGGAGGGGCGGGGAGCTGTTTTTT CASSSRAASGRGGELFF
TRBJ1-3 TRBV15 . TRBD1 TGTGCCACCAGCAGAGATGTGATGGGACAGGGGGGAGGAAACACCATATATTTT CATSRDVMGQGGGNTIYF
TRBJ2-2 TRBV2 . . TGTGCCAGCAGTATAAGAAGGGGGTGGGCGAACACCGGGGAGCTGTTTTTT CASSIRRGWANTGELFF
TRBJ1-2 TRBV30 few TRBD1 TGTGCCTGGAGATCAGGGGGCGGGGGCTACACCTTC CAWRSGGGGYTF
TRBJ1-2 TRBV5-6 . TRBD1 TGTGCCAGCAGCTTTACAGGGGTGGGGGACTATGGCTACACCTTC CASSFTGVGDYGYTF
TRBJ1-3 TRBV6-5 . . TGTGCCAGCAGGGACAGCCACTCTGGAAACACCATATATTTT CASRDSHSGNTIYF
TRBJ1-5 TRBV19 . . TGTGCCAGTAGTTCCGCTCTTCAGCCCCAGCATTTT CASSSALQPQHF
TRBJ1-1 TRBV7-9 . . TGTGCCAGCAGCCTCGGTCAGGATAAGAACACTGAAGCTTTCTTT CASSLGQDKNTEAFF
TRBJ1-2 TRBV18 . . TGTGCCAGCCAAAAAGACCCCGCTAACTATGGCTACACCTTC CASQKDPANYGYTF
TRBJ1-1 TRBV11-2 . . TGTGCCAGCAGCTTAGCGCTAGAAGGGACTGAAGCTTTCTTT CASSLALEGTEAFF
TRBJ2-1 TRBV11-3 . TRBD2 TGTGCCAGCAGCTCGGGGACTAGCGGGACCTCCTACAATGAGCAGTTCTTC CASSSGTSGTSYNEQFF
TRBJ2-2 TRBV10-1 . . TGCGCCAGCAGTGACGGGGATCACACCGGGGAGCTGTTTTTT CASSDGDHTGELFF
TRBJ1-1 TRBV7-9 . . TGTGCCAGCAGCTTAGATCCAGGGTCGGCTGAAGCTTTCTTT CASSLDPGSAEAFF